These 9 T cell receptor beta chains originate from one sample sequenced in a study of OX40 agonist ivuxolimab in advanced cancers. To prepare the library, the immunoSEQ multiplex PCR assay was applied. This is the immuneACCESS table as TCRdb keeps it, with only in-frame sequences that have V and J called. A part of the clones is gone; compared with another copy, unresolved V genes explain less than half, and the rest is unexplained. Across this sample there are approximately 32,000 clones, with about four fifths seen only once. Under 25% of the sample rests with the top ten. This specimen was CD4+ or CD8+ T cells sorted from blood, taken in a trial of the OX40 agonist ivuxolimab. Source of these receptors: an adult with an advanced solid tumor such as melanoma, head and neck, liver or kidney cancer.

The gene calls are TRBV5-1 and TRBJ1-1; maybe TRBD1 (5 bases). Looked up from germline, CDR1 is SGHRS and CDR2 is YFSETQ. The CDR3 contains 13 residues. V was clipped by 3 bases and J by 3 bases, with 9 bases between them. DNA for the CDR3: TGCGCCAGCAGCTCGGGCAGGGACACTGAAGCTTTCTTT. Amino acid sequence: CASSSGRDTEAFF.

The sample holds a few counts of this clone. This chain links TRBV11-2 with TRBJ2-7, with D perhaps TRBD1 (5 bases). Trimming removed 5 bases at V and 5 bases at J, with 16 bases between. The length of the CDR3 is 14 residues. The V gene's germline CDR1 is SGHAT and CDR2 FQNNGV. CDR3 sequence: CASSPTGNRNEQYF. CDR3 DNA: TGTGCCAGCAGCCCCACGGGTAACAGGAACGAGCAGTACTTC.

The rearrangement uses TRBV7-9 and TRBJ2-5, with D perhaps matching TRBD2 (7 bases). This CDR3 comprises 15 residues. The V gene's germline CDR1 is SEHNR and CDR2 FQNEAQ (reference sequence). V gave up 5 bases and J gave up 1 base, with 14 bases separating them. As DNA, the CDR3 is TGTGCCAGCAGCCTCCGGGGGGCAGCCCAAGAGACCCAGTACTTC. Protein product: CASSLRGAAQETQYF. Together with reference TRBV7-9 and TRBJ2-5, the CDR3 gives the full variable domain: DTGVSQNPRHKITKRGQNVTFRCDPISEHNRLYWYRQTLGQGPEFLTYFQNEAQLEKSRLLSDRFSAERPKGSFSTLEIQRTEQGDSAMYLCASSLRGAAQETQYFGPGTRLLVL.

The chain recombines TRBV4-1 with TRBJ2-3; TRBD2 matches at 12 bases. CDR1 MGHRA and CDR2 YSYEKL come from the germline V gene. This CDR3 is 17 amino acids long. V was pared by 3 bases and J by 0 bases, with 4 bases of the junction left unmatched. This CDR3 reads CASSHGLAGSSTDTQYF. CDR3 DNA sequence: TGCGCCAGCAGCCACGGACTAGCGGGATCTAGCACAGATACGCAGTATTTT.

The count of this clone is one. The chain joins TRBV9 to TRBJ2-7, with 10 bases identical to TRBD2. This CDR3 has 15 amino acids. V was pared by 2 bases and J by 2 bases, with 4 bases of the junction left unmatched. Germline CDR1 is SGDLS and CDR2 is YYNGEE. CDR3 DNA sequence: TGTGCCAGCAGCGTCGGAGCGGGAGGGCCCTACGAGCAGTACTTC. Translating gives CASSVGAGGPYEQYF.

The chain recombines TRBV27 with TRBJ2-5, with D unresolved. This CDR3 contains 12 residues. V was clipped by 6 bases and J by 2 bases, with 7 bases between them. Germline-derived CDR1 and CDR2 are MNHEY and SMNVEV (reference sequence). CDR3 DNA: TGTGCCAGCAGAACACTGCAAGAGACCCAGTACTTC. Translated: CASRTLQETQYF.

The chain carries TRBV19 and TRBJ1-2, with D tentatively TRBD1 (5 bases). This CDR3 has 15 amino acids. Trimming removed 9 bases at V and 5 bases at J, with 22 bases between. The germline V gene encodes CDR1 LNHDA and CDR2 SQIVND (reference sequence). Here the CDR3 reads CASKPPSSGGYGYTF. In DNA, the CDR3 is TGTGCCAGCAAACCCCCGTCGTCGGGGGGGTATGGCTACACCTTC.

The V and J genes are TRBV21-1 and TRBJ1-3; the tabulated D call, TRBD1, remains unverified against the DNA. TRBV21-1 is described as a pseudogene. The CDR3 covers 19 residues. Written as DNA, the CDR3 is TGTGCCAGCGCCCGTTTCTTCGGGACAGGGGGCGTGTGGGGAAACACCATATATTTT. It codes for CASARFFGTGGVWGNTIYF.

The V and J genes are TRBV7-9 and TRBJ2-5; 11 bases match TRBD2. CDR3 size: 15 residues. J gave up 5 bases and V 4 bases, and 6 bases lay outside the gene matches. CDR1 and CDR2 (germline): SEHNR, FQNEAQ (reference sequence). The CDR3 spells CASSSTSGSRETQYF. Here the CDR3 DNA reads TGTGCCAGCAGCTCCACTAGCGGGAGTCGTGAGACCCAGTACTTC. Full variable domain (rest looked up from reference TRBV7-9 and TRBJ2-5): DTGVSQNPRHKITKRGQNVTFRCDPISEHNRLYWYRQTLGQGPEFLTYFQNEAQLEKSRLLSDRFSAERPKGSFSTLEIQRTEQGDSAMYLCASSSTSGSRETQYFGPGTRLLVL.